The 6 T cell receptor beta chains presented below share a single source sample, sequenced in a study of blood T cell repertoires in COVID-19. TCRdb keeps only in-frame clones here, not all; method: immunoSEQ multiplex PCR. Of 380,000 or so clones listed, more than 70% are singletons. Sequenced: PBMCs or T cells enriched from blood (not recorded which). All receptors come from a man under 40 who had recovered from COVID-19.

This chain uses TRBV6-5 with TRBJ1-1; TRBD1 agrees at 7 bases. CDR3 length: 14 amino acids. Unmatched junction bases numbered 4, after V lost 0 bases and J lost 6 bases. Germline CDR1 reads MNHEY; CDR2 reads SVGAGI. CDR3 sequence: CASSYSKGAPEAFF. The DNA of the CDR3 is TGTGCCAGCAGTTACTCGAAGGGGGCCCCTGAAGCTTTCTTT.

The chain links TRBV7-8 to TRBJ1-5; a possible D gene is TRBD1 (6 bases). Germline V gene lookup returns CDR1 SGHVS and CDR2 FQNEAQ. V was cut by 6 bases and J by 2 bases, with 11 bases left in between. The CDR3 spans 14 residues. CDR3 region: CASSTGIGNQPQHF. CDR3 DNA: TGTGCCAGCAGTACAGGGATTGGCAATCAGCCCCAGCATTTT.

This clone was counted between two and nine times. The chain is built from TRBV11-2 and TRBJ2-5, with D perhaps TRBD1 (5 bases). Germline V gene lookup returns CDR1 SGHAT and CDR2 FQNNGV. The CDR3 contains 17 residues. Trimming cost V 1 base and J 4 bases, with 19 bases left between them. The CDR3 nucleotides are TGTGCCAGCAGCTTAGTAGAAGGGTTAGGGGTAGGAGAGACCCAGTACTTC. Its protein product is CASSLVEGLGVGETQYF.

The CDR3 DNA follows: TGTGCCAGCAGCCGCCGGACAGTTCCTGAAGCTTTCTTT. It specifies CASSRRTVPEAFF. The chain couples TRBV7-9 to TRBJ1-1; weak D call: TRBD1 (6 bases). Germline lookup yields CDR1 SEHNR and CDR2 FQNEAQ (reference sequence). Trimming removed 5 bases from V and 6 bases from J, with 13 bases in between. This CDR3 has 13 amino acids.

The CDR3, as DNA: TGTGCCAGCAGCTCTGGGACATTCGGCTACACCTTC. This codes for CASSSGTFGYTF. This rearrangement joins TRBV7-2 to TRBJ1-2, with a weak D call TRBD1 (6 bases). The CDR3 totals 12 residues. Germline V gene data show CDR1 as SGHTA and CDR2 as FQGNSA. V was pared by 4 bases and J by 8 bases, with 11 bases between. The full variable domain, rest sourced from reference TRBV7-2 and TRBJ1-2, is GAGVSQSPSNKVTEKGKDVELRCDPISGHTALYWYRQSLGQGLEFLIYFQGNSAPDKSGLPSDRFSAERTGGSVSTLTIQRTQQEDSAVYLCASSSGTFGYTFGSGTRLTVV.

The chain joins TRBV7-3 to TRBJ2-2; 9 bases fit TRBD1. J gave up 4 bases and V 3 bases, and 3 bases lay outside the gene matches. The CDR3 loop spans 15 amino acids. Germline CDR1 and CDR2: SGHTA and FQGTGA. CDR3 amino acids: CASSFGQGITGELFF. The CDR3 nucleotides are TGTGCCAGCAGCTTCGGACAGGGGATCACCGGGGAGCTGTTTTTT.